These 8 T cell receptor beta chains share one sample of origin, sequenced in a study of T-cell memory formation after mild COVID-19 (dated by TCRdb to the early 2020s). Library preparation was by 5' RACE. Sequencing was performed on an Illumina NovaSeq 6000. The raw public data were reprocessed by TCRdb itself: fastp quality trimming at Q25, MiXCR clonotype calling, in-frame beta chains only. Under each unique CDR3 protein, matching rows form one entry showing the most common genes and DNA. Across this sample there are around 340,000 distinct CDR3 sequences, with roughly 13% seen only once. The ten largest clones take up about 24% of the sample. Sequencing used PBMCs or a T cell subset sorted from them (not recorded which). The receptors here all came from a man younger than 30 who had mild COVID-19 (a few samples of this study predate the infection). The sample titles of this study are shuffled in the database, so cell type and time point are left out; the donor was told from shared clones.

The CDR3 nucleotides are TGTGCCAGCACCTTGAGAACTTCTAGCACAGATACGCAGTATTTT. It yields the protein CASTLRTSSTDTQYF. J is TRBJ2-3 and V is TRBV7-9; D is uncertain. This CDR3 has 15 residues. CDR1 is SEHNR and CDR2 is FQNEAQ in the germline V gene (reference sequence). Trimming took off 7 bases at V and 0 bases at J, with 14 bases between the two ends.

This clonotype showed up just a few times. The chain combines TRBV2 with TRBJ2-3, with D unclear. The CDR3 consists of 14 residues. Per the germline V gene, CDR1 is SNHLY and CDR2 is FYNNEI. Trimming removed 9 bases from V and 0 bases from J, with 13 bases in between. The CDR3 sequence is CARALGSSTDTQYF. CDR3 DNA sequence: TGTGCCAGAGCATTGGGTTCGAGCACAGATACGCAGTATTTT.

In its sample, this clonotype was seen a few times. The chain has TRBV11-2 and TRBJ1-1; D gene ambiguous. Germline CDR1 SGHAT, CDR2 FQNNGV. Trimming cost V 2 bases and J 11 bases, with 9 bases left between them. This CDR3 is 11 amino acids long. The CDR3 region has the DNA TGTGCCAGCAGCTTATTTGGGGTGGCTTTCTTT. It yields the protein CASSLFGVAFF. Drawing the rest from reference TRBV11-2 and TRBJ1-1, the complete variable domain is EAGVAQSPRYKIIEKRQSVAFWCNPISGHATLYWYQQILGQGPKLLIQFQNNGVVDDSQLPKDRFSAERLKGVDSTLKIQPAKLEDSAVYLCASSLFGVAFFGQGTRLTVV.

V gene TRBV7-2 combines with J gene TRBJ1-1; 7 nucleotides line up with TRBD1. The CDR3 length is 15 residues. V lost 1 base to trimming and J lost 7 bases; unmatched junction nucleotides: 9. Germline loops: CDR1 SGHTA, CDR2 FQGNSA. Written as DNA, the CDR3 is TGTGCCAGCAGCTTAGTGGGGGGACAGATGCTTGAAGCTTTCTTT. Protein sequence: CASSLVGGQMLEAFF.

The CDR3, as DNA: TGTGCCACCGGCCCCCCCGGAGATGAGCAGTTCTTC. This codes for CATGPPGDEQFF. The chain combines TRBV6-5 with TRBJ2-1, with D unclear. Germline CDR1 reads MNHEY; CDR2 reads SVGAGI. V lost 10 bases to trimming and J lost 8 bases, with 15 bases between them. This CDR3 comprises 12 residues.

This clonotype was found a few times. This chain uses TRBV29-1 with TRBJ2-7; possibly TRBD1 for D (5 bases). The V gene lost 6 bases and the J gene lost 1 base, with 10 bases spanning the gap. Germline CDR1 reads SQVTM; CDR2 reads ANQGSEA. This CDR3 spans 12 amino acids. CDR3 amino acids: CSVKTVSYEQYF. The CDR3 nucleotides read TGCAGCGTCAAGACAGTATCCTACGAGCAGTACTTC.

The rearrangement links TRBV14 to TRBJ2-6; 9 positions match TRBD1. The V gene end was trimmed by 3 bases and the J gene end by 0 bases; junction bases not matched to a gene: 9. Germline V gene data show CDR1 as SGHDN and CDR2 as FVKESK. This CDR3 is 19 amino acids long. The CDR3 protein is CASSQNRGLPLSGANVLTF. The CDR3 DNA reads TGTGCCAGCAGCCAGAACAGGGGGCTGCCCCTCTCTGGGGCCAACGTCCTGACTTTC.

This clonotype has a count of ten or more. The rearrangement joins TRBV25-1 to TRBJ2-5; D is uncertain. This CDR3 comprises 16 residues. The V gene lost 3 bases and the J gene lost 5 bases, with 19 bases spanning the gap. Germline values: CDR1 MGHDK, CDR2 SYGVNS. CDR3: CASSDIFAIDTETQYF. CDR3 sequence (DNA): TGTGCCAGCAGTGACATTTTTGCCATCGACACTGAGACCCAGTACTTC.